The source of this T cell receptor beta chain is a study of shared clonotypes between healthy human individuals (dated by TCRdb to 2020 to 2022). About the investigation overall: Three men and a couple of women, aged 18 to 49 years, made up the cohort. Different laboratories and diverse techniques were used to prepare libraries and sequence TCR repertoires, to increase sequencing depth and limit assay-specific biases. The study deeply sequenced blood TCR repertoires of about 5 healthy adults to estimate repertoire size and the extent of clonotype sharing between individuals. Per donor, leukapheresis produced somewhere between about 0.94 and 9.5 billion PBMCs. Per donor, three plates each were used for CD4 naive and CD4 memory, two for CD8 naive, and one for CD8 memory.

For the CD8 naive samples, CD45RO-negative cells were positively selected for CCR7, yielding a CD45RA+CCR7+ population from which TemRA cells were excluded. Healthy HIV-negative adults with no recently reported acute infections or vaccinations were included as donors. All donors were Caucasian adults living in Nashville, Tennessee, USA. After blood collection by leukapheresis, PBMCs were isolated using Ficoll-Histopaque density gradient centrifugation and then cryopreserved in the vapor phase of liquid nitrogen. Analytical flow cytometry was used to check the purity and quantity of every magnetically sorted T cell population. Genomic DNA was isolated from each sorted fraction and quantified by UV absorbance on a Nanodrop 2000c. There are 14 amino acids in the CDR3, from cysteine to phenylalanine inclusive. The DNA shown is the 42-base CDR3, in frame from base 1. V is pruned by 5 bases and J by 2 bases, leaving 2 bases of the junction without a gene match. CDR1 and CDR2 are drawn from the germline V gene (reference sequence): SEHNR, FQNEAQ.

Comment on this clone: It has no known antigen specificity. Base qualities are not provided; no much larger clone lies one nucleotide away.

Using the deep immunoSEQ assay, TCR CDR3 regions were amplified from genomic DNA by multiplex PCR. For each cell subset, the extracted genomic DNA was distributed evenly across all wells of several immunoSEQ 96-well plates, and each plate served as one replicate. For sorted subsets, each replicate PCR was loaded with about 200 ng genomic DNA, equivalent to 25,000 to 30,000 T cell genomes. Purified libraries were quantified with a Qubit 3.0 fluorometer, sized on a Bioanalyzer 2100, and re-quantified with the KAPA Library Quantification kit. A separate single-read 150-cycle Illumina NextSeq 550 flow cell was used to sequence each immunoSEQ 96-well plate. Per the source publication's procedure: Because only junctional sequences without quality scores were contained in the immunoSEQ output, filtering matching that applied to full-length reads could not be performed. Sequences were annotated with PyIR, a Python wrapper for IgBLAST v1.9, using IMGT germline references to assign V/J genes and CDR3. Reads with weak V/J assignments (E-value above 1e-6), missing CDR3, stop codons, out-of-frame junctions, or ambiguous translated residues were removed. V3J clonotypes were defined by identical inferred V gene, J gene, and CDR3 amino acid sequence. To compute the percentage overlap between repertoires, the number of shared unique clonotypes was divided by the size of the smaller repertoire. Richness of each repertoire was evaluated using RTK rarefaction, the Chao1 estimator, and Recon v2.1 estimates of unobserved clonotypes. Generation probabilities were computed with OLGA for all TCRbeta clonotypes obtained by the gDNA method from a handful of donors. TCRdb holds this immuneACCESS table with in-frame rearrangements only. Some clones are missing; in checked studies, unresolved V genes explain under half, and the rest has no known cause. V and J calls and clone size come straight from that table; D and trimming were deduced from the DNA. The sample table holds about 2 million clones, of which about 94% were seen once. 1% to 1.3% of the sample lies in the top ten.

Study-wide conclusions, independent of this receptor: Incomplete sequencing was indicated by rarefaction of sorted-subset datasets, despite the large sequencing depth. Compared with non-shared clonotypes, the clonotypes found in all four sorted-subset donors had higher generation probabilities. Larger estimated clonotype richness was generally found for naive subsets than for memory subsets. Sharing across a handful of donors was observed for approximately 5% of naive CD4, around 3.5% of naive CD8, over 2% of memory CD4, and roughly 0.4% of memory CD8 clonotypes. The genetic and exposure-history diversity represented was limited by the small number of donors. Sampling was limited to blood, and TCR repertoires in tissue likely differ from TCR repertoires in blood. Pairwise subsampling led to the expectation that sequencing depth would affect the degree of clonotype sharing among donors.

The TCR was taken from a man between 18 and 29 years old in good health. The chain couples TRBV7-9 to TRBJ2-5, with 10 bases matching TRBD1. Sequenced sample: naive CD8+ T cells sorted from blood. This sample's cell subset or site label indicates: CD45RA+CCR7+. In nucleotide form, the sequence is TGTGCCAGCAGCGGACAGGGGGTTCAAGAGACCCAGTACTTC. Its protein reads: CASSGQGVQETQYF.